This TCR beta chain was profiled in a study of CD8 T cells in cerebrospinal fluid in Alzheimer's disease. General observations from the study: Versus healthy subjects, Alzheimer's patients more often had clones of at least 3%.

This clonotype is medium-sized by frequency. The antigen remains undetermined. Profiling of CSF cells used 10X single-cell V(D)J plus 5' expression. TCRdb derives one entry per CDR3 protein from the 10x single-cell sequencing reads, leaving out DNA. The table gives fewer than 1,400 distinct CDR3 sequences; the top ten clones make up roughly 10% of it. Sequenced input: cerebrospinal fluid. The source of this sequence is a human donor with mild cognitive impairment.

The CDR3 protein is CASSPAGGGVTNEKLFF. The chain couples TRBV12-3 or TRBV12-4 to TRBJ1-4. The CDR3 contains 17 residues.